What follows are 17 T cell receptor beta chains derived from one specimen sequenced in a study of OX40 agonist ivuxolimab in advanced cancers. Receptor amplification or capture employed the immunoSEQ multiplex PCR assay. TCRdb stores this immuneACCESS table with in-frame sequences only. Part of the clones is absent; in the studies checked, under half of the shortfall reflects unresolved V genes, and no reason is known for the rest. The sample table contains some 87,000 clones; only one count was recorded for about 89% of them. Approximately 0.41% of the sample rests with the top ten. The sample in question was CD4+ or CD8+ T cells sorted from blood, obtained in a trial of the OX40 agonist ivuxolimab. The receptors were gathered from an adult with an advanced solid tumor such as melanoma, head and neck, liver or kidney cancer.

This sequence joins TRBV7-2 and TRBJ1-2; D is perhaps TRBD1 (5 bases). Trimming pared 3 bases from V and 4 bases from J, leaving 9 bases between. This CDR3 has 13 residues. The V gene's germline CDR1 is SGHTA and CDR2 FQGNSA. Here the CDR3 DNA reads TGTGCCAGCAGCTTGGGACCGAGCTATGGCTACACCTTC. Its translation is CASSLGPSYGYTF.

This clone showed up just once. The V gene is TRBV6-5, the J gene TRBJ1-5, with D uncertain. The CDR3 spans 13 residues. Trimming stripped 6 bases from V and 0 bases from J, with 6 bases between. The germline gives CDR1 MNHEY, CDR2 SVGAGI. This CDR3 reads CASSITSNQPQHF. The CDR3 nucleotides read TGTGCCAGCAGCATTACTAGCAATCAGCCCCAGCATTTT.

This chain uses TRBV5-5 with TRBJ2-7, with TRBD1 as a possible D gene (7 bases). Trimming left V 2 bases short and J 5 bases short, with 11 bases between. This CDR3 contains 13 residues. From germline, CDR1 is SGHKS and CDR2 YYEKEE (reference sequence). This CDR3 reads CASSFQGEDEQYF. CDR3 nucleotides: TGTGCCAGCAGCTTCCAGGGGGAGGACGAGCAGTACTTC.

V gene TRBV5-1 combines with J gene TRBJ2-5, with unresolved D. With the DNA end fitting TRBJ2-7 better, the J assignment may be wrong. The CDR3 has 13 residues. The germline V gene encodes CDR1 SGHRS and CDR2 YFSETQ. The CDR3 nucleotides read TGCGCCAGCAGCAAAAGTTCCCCCTACGAGCAGTACTTC. Translation gives CASSKSSPYEQYF.

The chain is built from TRBV7-9 and TRBJ2-3, with 11 bases aligning to TRBD2. CDR3 length: 18 amino acids. The ends lost 3 bases at V and 0 bases at J; junction bases unmatched: 8. CDR1 is SEHNR, CDR2 FQNEAQ, per germline (reference sequence). CDR3 residues: CASSLLTSGDGSTDTQYF. Written as DNA, the CDR3 is TGTGCCAGCAGCTTGCTGACTAGCGGGGATGGGAGCACAGATACGCAGTATTTT.

The chain couples TRBV11-1 to TRBJ2-1, with D uncertain. V lost 5 bases and J lost 1, with 9 bases in between. Germline loops: CDR1 SGHAT, CDR2 FQDESV (reference sequence). The CDR3 length is 14 residues. The DNA for the CDR3 is TGTGCCAGCAGCCCGGCGACGTCCTACAATGAGCAGTTCTTC. Translated: CASSPATSYNEQFF.

The V and J genes are TRBV7-8 and TRBJ1-4, with a possible D match to TRBD1 (5 bases). V dropped 1 base and J dropped 11 bases, with 14 bases sitting between them. The V gene's germline CDR1 is SGHVS and CDR2 FQNEAQ. CDR3 length: 14 amino acids. CDR3: CASSLERGFGKLFF. The CDR3 coding sequence is TGTGCCAGCAGCTTAGAGCGGGGGTTTGGGAAACTGTTTTTT.

This chain links TRBV10-3 with TRBJ2-1; 7 bases match TRBD2. V was pared by 4 bases and J by 4 bases, with 4 bases of the junction left unmatched. Per germline, CDR1 ENHRY and CDR2 SYGVKD. The CDR3 has 14 amino acids. The CDR3 protein is CAISASSGYNEQFF. The CDR3 DNA follows: TGTGCCATCAGTGCTTCTAGCGGATACAATGAGCAGTTCTTC.

The sample holds a few counts of this clone. J is TRBJ2-5 and V is TRBV10-1; D ambiguous. In germline, CDR1 is WNHNN, CDR2 SYGVQD (reference sequence). CDR3 length: 15 residues. V shed 2 bases and J shed 5 bases, with 15 bases lying between them. The CDR3 DNA follows: TGCGCCAGCAGTGAGATACAACGAGCGTGGGAGACCCAGTACTTC. Translated: CASSEIQRAWETQYF.

V is TRBV6-1 and J is TRBJ2-5, with D hard to call. The CDR3 is made up of 13 amino acids. V was pared by 7 bases and J by 5 bases, with 14 bases between. CDR1 and CDR2 from the germline V gene are MNHNS and SASEGT. The CDR3 loop is CASIKGETETQYF. CDR3 DNA: TGTGCCAGCATTAAGGGCGAGACGGAGACCCAGTACTTC.

The chain employs TRBV7-2 and TRBJ2-2; D gene unclear. The ends were cut back, 2 bases at V and 1 base at J, with 8 bases in the middle. The CDR3 sequence is 15 residues long. CDR1 SGHTA and CDR2 FQGNSA come from the germline V gene. The CDR3 sequence is CASSLTGRNTGELFF. CDR3 coding DNA: TGTGCCAGCAGCTTAACTGGCAGGAACACCGGGGAGCTGTTTTTT.

This clone was counted once. This chain links TRBV19 with TRBJ1-5; tentative D call: TRBD1 (6 bases). Deletions cut 5 bases from V and 4 bases from J, with 12 bases between. The germline V gene has CDR1 LNHDA and CDR2 SQIVND (reference sequence). The CDR3 is made up of 14 amino acids. Here the CDR3 reads CASSQTGPNQPQHF. As DNA, the CDR3 is TGTGCCAGTAGTCAGACAGGACCAAATCAGCCCCAGCATTTT.

The chain recombines TRBV5-1 with TRBJ2-5; 8 bases map to TRBD2. CDR1 SGHRS and CDR2 YFSETQ come from the germline V gene. This CDR3 contains 14 residues. V trimming: 2 bases; J trimming: 2 bases; junction bases outside the gene matches: 2. The CDR3 DNA follows: TGCGCCAGCAGCTTCGGGACTAGTCAAGAGACCCAGTACTTC. Its protein is CASSFGTSQETQYF.

This chain connects TRBV28 to TRBJ1-2; D unresolved. This CDR3 region has 15 residues. From germline, CDR1 is MDHEN and CDR2 SYDVKM. V shed 1 base and J shed 2 bases, with 11 bases lying between them. CDR3 coding DNA: TGTGCCAGCAGTTTATTCCCGGGGTGGAACTATGGCTACACCTTC. It codes for CASSLFPGWNYGYTF.

The chain carries TRBV5-4 and TRBJ2-2; 12 bases map to TRBD2. Germline assignment: CDR1 SGHNT and CDR2 YYREEE (reference sequence). The CDR3 runs 17 residues. J lost 6 bases, V lost 4 bases, and 10 bases had no gene match. DNA for the CDR3: TGTGCCAGCAGCAGGCTAGCGGGAGGGGTTAGGGCCGGGGAGCTGTTTTTT. Translated, it gives CASSRLAGGVRAGELFF.

This chain links TRBV12-5 with TRBJ2-7; TRBD2 is a possible D gene (6 bases). CDR1 is LGHNT and CDR2 is FRNRAP in the germline V gene. The CDR3 has 15 residues. V was pared by 6 bases and J by 0 bases, with 15 bases between. Written as DNA, the CDR3 is TGTGCTAGTGGCATCCGGGACTCTCCCTCCTACGAGCAGTACTTC. Translating it yields CASGIRDSPSYEQYF.

The V and J genes are TRBV5-4 and TRBJ2-7; D not certain. Germline lookup yields CDR1 SGHNT and CDR2 YYREEE (reference sequence). Trimming removed 3 bases from V and 1 base from J, with 11 bases in between. The CDR3 spans 14 residues. CDR3 DNA sequence: TGTGCCAGCAGCTCCCCACCTCCTTCCTACGAGCAGTACTTC. Translating gives CASSSPPPSYEQYF.